Listed here is a single TCR beta chain. No cognate antigen has been identified for it. No much larger clone exists at a distance of one base, and base qualities are not known. This sample was taken from a study of OX40 agonist ivuxolimab in advanced cancers. For the study in its entirety: The costimulatory receptor OX40 (CD134) was targeted by ivuxolimab, a fully human IgG2 agonistic monoclonal antibody. Intravenous ivuxolimab was administered to patients every 2 weeks at six dose levels: 0.01, 0.1, 0.3, 1.5, 3 and 10 mg/kg. Of the 50 or so patients in dose escalation, around 19 had hepatocellular carcinoma, some 15 had melanoma, 9 had renal cell carcinoma and 9 had head and neck cancer. In the dose-escalation cohort, 82.7% of patients were male, and the mean age was approximately 60 years, with a range of about 23 to 80. Patients were allowed to have had prior anti-PD-1, anti-PD-L1 or anti-CTLA-4 therapy, and around 37% of the dose-escalation patients had previously received checkpoint inhibitors. Partial responses occurred in three dose-escalation patients: two with cutaneous melanoma and one with hepatocellular carcinoma. Peripheral TCRbeta sequencing was intended to test whether TCR sequence diversity was altered and clonal T-cell expansion was caused by ivuxolimab. The paper describes the monotherapy dose-escalation part (N = 52 patients) of the phase I trial of ivuxolimab.

Patients with autoimmune disease history or receiving systemic immunosuppression were excluded from the trial. Peripheral blood for TCR sequencing was collected from all dose cohorts at baseline, on cycle 4 day 1, and on cycle 7 day 1. The samples were taken from a phase I, first-in-human, multicenter, open-label dose-escalation trial of ivuxolimab. Adults with locally advanced or metastatic head and neck squamous cell, hepatocellular, melanoma or renal cell carcinoma were enrolled in the trial. CD4+ and CD8+ T cells were sorted separately from peripheral blood before TCR sequencing. Genomic DNA was extracted from sorted cells for sequencing of the TCRbeta CDR3 region. The immunoSEQ Assay was used to sequence the TCRbeta CDR3 regions. Here the immuneACCESS table is served through TCRdb, limited to in-frame sequences with V and J called. Missing clones are a known gap in these copies; in checked studies unresolved V genes cover under half, and the rest lacks a known reason. This sample comprises roughly 96,000 clones, about 84% of them detected only once. 5.8% of the sample is taken by the ten largest.

General conclusions and limits of the study: After ivuxolimab, more expanded clones were found on average in CD8+ T cells than in CD4+ T cells. In the 0.1-3.0 mg/kg groups, partial responders had among the lowest normalized peripheral clonal expansion, particularly in CD8+ T cells. Low levels of normalized T-cell clonal expansion were also shown by some nonresponding patients. Antigen specificity was not determined for the clonally expanded peripheral T cells. At doses of 0.1 to 3.0 mg/kg, clonal expansion of both CD4+ and CD8+ blood T cells was observed from baseline to week 6.

Based on the germline V gene (reference sequence), the CDR1 and CDR2 sequences are LNHNV and YYDKDF. Cut back by 0 bases and 3 bases, the V and J ends lie 8 bases apart. Measured from the cysteine to the phenylalanine, the CDR3 is 14 residues long. The sequence is cut down to CDR3 DNA, 42 bases in frame from base 1. The sequence is built from TRBV15 and TRBJ1-1; the D gene is perhaps TRBD1, from 6 matching bases. The sequence came from an adult with an advanced solid tumor such as melanoma, head and neck, liver or kidney cancer. The specimen was CD4+ or CD8+ T cells sorted from blood, collected in a trial of the OX40 agonist ivuxolimab. The nucleotides read TGTGCCACCAGCAGAGATAGGGGGTACACTGAAGCTTTCTTT. The encoded protein is CATSRDRGYTEAFF.